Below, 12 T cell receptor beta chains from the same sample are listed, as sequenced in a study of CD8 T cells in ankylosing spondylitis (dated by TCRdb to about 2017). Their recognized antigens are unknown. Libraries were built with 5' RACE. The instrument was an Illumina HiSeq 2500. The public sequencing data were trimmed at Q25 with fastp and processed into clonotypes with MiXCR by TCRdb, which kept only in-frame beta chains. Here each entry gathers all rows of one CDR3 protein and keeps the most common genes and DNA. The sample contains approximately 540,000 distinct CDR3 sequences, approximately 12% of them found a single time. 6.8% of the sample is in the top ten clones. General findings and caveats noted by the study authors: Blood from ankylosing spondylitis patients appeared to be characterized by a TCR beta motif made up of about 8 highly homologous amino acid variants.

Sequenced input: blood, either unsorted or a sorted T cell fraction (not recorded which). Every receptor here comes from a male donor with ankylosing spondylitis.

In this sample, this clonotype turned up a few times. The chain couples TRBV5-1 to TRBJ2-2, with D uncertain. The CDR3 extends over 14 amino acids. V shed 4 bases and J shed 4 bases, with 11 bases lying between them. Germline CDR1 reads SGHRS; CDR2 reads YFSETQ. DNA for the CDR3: TGCGCCAGCAGCGCAGTCTTAGGCACCGGGGAGCTGTTTTTT. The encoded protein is CASSAVLGTGELFF.

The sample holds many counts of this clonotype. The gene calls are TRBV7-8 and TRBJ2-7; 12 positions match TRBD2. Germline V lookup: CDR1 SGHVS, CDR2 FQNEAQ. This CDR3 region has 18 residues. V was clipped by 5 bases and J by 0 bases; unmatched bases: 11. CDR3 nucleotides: TGTGCCAGCAGCGCGATGACTAGCGGGAGTGGGAGCTCCTACGAGCAGTACTTC. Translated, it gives CASSAMTSGSGSSYEQYF.

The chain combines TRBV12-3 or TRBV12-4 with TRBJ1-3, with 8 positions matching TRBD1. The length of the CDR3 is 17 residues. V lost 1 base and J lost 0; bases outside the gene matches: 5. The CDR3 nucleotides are TGTGCCAGCAGTTTAGGGACAGGGACCTTCTCTGGAAACACCATATATTTT. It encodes CASSLGTGTFSGNTIYF.

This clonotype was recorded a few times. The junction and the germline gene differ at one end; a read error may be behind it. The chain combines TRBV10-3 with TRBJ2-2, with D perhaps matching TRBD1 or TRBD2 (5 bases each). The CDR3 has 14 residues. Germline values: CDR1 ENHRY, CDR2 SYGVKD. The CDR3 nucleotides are TGTGCCATCAGTGCGGTAGCAGGAGCCGGGGCGCTGTTTTTT. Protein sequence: CAISAVAGAGALFF.

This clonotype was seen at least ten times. For the CDR3, the DNA is TGTGCCAGCAGCGGGACAGATGGAATGAACACTGAAGCTTTCTTT. As protein: CASSGTDGMNTEAFF. The genes are TRBV7-8 and TRBJ1-1; 7 bases align to TRBD1. The CDR3 has 15 residues. The junction had 6 bases not matched to a gene; V was cut back by 5 bases and J by 0 bases. CDR1 and CDR2 from the germline V gene are SGHVS and FQNEAQ.

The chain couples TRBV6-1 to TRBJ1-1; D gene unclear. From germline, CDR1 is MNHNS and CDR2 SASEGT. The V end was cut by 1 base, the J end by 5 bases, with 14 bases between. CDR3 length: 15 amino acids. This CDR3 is CASSEVPLGSTEAFF. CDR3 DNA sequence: TGTGCCAGCAGTGAAGTTCCTCTCGGTTCAACTGAAGCTTTCTTT.

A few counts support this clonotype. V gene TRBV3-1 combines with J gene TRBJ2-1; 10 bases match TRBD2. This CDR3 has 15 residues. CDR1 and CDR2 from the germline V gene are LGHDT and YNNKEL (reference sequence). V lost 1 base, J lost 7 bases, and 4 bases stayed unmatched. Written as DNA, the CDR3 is TGTGCCAGCAGCCAAGCGTCTAGCGGGAGAAATGAGCAGTTCTTC. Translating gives CASSQASSGRNEQFF.

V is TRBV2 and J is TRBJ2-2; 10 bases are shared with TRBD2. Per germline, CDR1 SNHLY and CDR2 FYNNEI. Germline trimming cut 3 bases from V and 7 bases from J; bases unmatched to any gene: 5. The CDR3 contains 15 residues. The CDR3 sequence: CASSDLAGDLGELFF. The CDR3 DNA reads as TGTGCCAGCAGTGATCTAGCGGGAGATCTCGGGGAGCTGTTTTTT.

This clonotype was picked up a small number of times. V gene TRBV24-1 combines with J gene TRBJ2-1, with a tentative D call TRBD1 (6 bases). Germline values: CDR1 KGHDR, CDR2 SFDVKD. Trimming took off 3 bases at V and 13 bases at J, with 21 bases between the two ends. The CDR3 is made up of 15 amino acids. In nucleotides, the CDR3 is TGTGCCACCAGTGATCCCAGGACAGCCCCGTATATACAGTTCTTC. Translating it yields CATSDPRTAPYIQFF.

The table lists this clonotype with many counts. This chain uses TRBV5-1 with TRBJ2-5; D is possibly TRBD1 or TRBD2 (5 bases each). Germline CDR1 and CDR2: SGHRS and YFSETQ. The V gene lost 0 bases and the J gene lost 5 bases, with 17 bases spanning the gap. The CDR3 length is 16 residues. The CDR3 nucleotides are TGCGCCAGCAGCTTGGGGCCGGGACCGACAACGGAGACCCAGTACTTC. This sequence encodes CASSLGPGPTTETQYF.

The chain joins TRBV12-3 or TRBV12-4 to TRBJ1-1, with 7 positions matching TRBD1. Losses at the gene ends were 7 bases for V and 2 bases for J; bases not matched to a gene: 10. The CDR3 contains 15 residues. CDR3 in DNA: TGTGCCAGCACCCCCAACAGGGGCGAAAACACTGAAGCTTTCTTT. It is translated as CASTPNRGENTEAFF.

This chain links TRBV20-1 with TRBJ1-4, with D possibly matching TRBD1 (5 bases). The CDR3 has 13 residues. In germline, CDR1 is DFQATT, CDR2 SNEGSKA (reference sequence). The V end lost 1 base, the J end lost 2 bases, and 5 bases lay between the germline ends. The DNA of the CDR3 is TGCAGTGCTAGAGGGGGGACTAATGAAAAACTGTTTTTT. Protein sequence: CSARGGTNEKLFF.